The 13 T cell receptor beta chains in this list originate from one sample, sequenced in a study of identical twins. A single record per CDR3 protein comes from TCRdb applying MiXCR to the 5' RACE reads. The sample consists of fewer than 250,000 distinct CDR3 sequences, approximately 7% of them appearing once. These same records also appear under a second study, on yellow fever vaccine responses in identical twins.

Sample: memory (CD45RO+) T cells sorted from blood. These receptors were taken from a woman aged 18-35 years in good health.

The gene calls are TRBV11-1 and TRBJ2-7, with a tentative D call TRBD2 (5 bases). The ends were cut back, 4 bases at V and 4 bases at J, with 29 bases in the middle. The CDR3 covers 19 residues. The germline V gene has CDR1 SGHAT and CDR2 FQDESV (reference sequence). The DNA for the CDR3 is TGTGCCAGCAGCTCAAACCTTCCGCAGGTCAACCCCCGGAGGTACGAGCAGTACTTC. This translates into CASSSNLPQVNPRRYEQYF.

This clonotype was found many times. This chain uses TRBV20-1 with TRBJ2-1, with 9 bases lining up with TRBD2. CDR3 size: 16 residues. V lost 5 bases and J lost 9; bases outside the gene matches: 17. CDR1 is DFQATT, CDR2 SNEGSKA, per germline (reference sequence). CDR3 amino acids: CSARAGVSSGSGEQFF. The CDR3 nucleotides are TGCAGTGCTCGCGCAGGCGTAAGTAGCGGGAGCGGTGAGCAGTTCTTC.

This clonotype showed up many times. The gene calls are TRBV28 and TRBJ1-2; D may be TRBD1 (5 bases). The CDR3 is made up of 18 amino acids. CDR1 and CDR2 from the germline V gene are MDHEN and SYDVKM. V was trimmed by 4 bases and J by 2 bases, leaving 23 bases between them. The CDR3, as DNA: TGTGCCAGCAGTTCAGAGAAATTTAAAGACAGCTTCAACTATGGCTACACCTTC. It translates to CASSSEKFKDSFNYGYTF.

This sequence joins TRBV11-2 and TRBJ1-1; 9 nucleotides agree with TRBD1. This CDR3 region has 15 residues. The V gene's germline CDR1 is SGHAT and CDR2 FQNNGV. The V segment lost 3 bases and the J segment 5 bases; nucleotides outside the gene matches: 7. As DNA, the CDR3 is TGTGCCAGCAGCTTGCAAGGGACAGGGAGGACTGAAGCTTTCTTT. Residues: CASSLQGTGRTEAFF. Variable domain in full (rest from reference TRBV11-2 and TRBJ1-1): EAGVAQSPRYKIIEKRQSVAFWCNPISGHATLYWYQQILGQGPKLLIQFQNNGVVDDSQLPKDRFSAERLKGVDSTLKIQPAKLEDSAVYLCASSLQGTGRTEAFFGQGTRLTVV.

This clonotype was seen ten or more times. The rearrangement links TRBV7-9 to TRBJ1-2, with D unclear. Trimming shortened V by 1 base and J by 8 bases, and 5 bases separated the two germline ends. This CDR3 comprises 11 residues. CDR1 is SEHNR and CDR2 is FQNEAQ in the germline V gene (reference sequence). The CDR3 DNA reads TGTGCCAGCAGCTTAGATTTGGGCTACACCTTC. Translating gives CASSLDLGYTF.

This clonotype has only a few counts. The CDR3 DNA reads as TGTGCCAGCAGTTTAGTCCGTACTAGCGGGGCAGATACGCAGTATTTT. This translates into CASSLVRTSGADTQYF. The V and J genes are TRBV12-3 or TRBV12-4 and TRBJ2-3, with 10 bases that match TRBD2. V lost 1 base, J lost 4 bases, and 5 bases stayed unmatched. CDR3 length equals 16 residues.

This clonotype has at least ten counts. The rearrangement joins TRBV12-3 or TRBV12-4 to TRBJ1-2; D ambiguous. The CDR3 runs 13 residues. Trimming cost V 5 bases and J 4 bases, with 11 bases left between them. The CDR3 protein is CASSRDEGYGYTF. As DNA, the CDR3 is TGTGCCAGCAGTCGAGACGAGGGCTATGGCTACACCTTC.

This chain uses TRBV3-1 with TRBJ1-6; D ambiguous. Trimming removed 1 base at V and 6 bases at J, with 7 bases between. Germline CDR1 reads LGHDT; CDR2 reads YNNKEL (reference sequence). The CDR3 loop spans 14 amino acids. The DNA for the CDR3 is TGTGCCAGCAGCCAAGGGCGGATTAATTCACCCCTCCACTTT. Amino acids: CASSQGRINSPLHF.

This clonotype was seen once. The chain links TRBV6-1 to TRBJ2-7; 7 bases are shared with TRBD1. This CDR3 region has 15 residues. CDR1 and CDR2 (germline): MNHNS, SASEGT. V was pared by 5 bases and J by 0 bases, with 7 bases of the junction left unmatched. CDR3 sequence (DNA): TGTGCCAGCAGTCCTAGACAGGGCAGCTCCTACGAGCAGTACGTC. Residues: CASSPRQGSSYEQYV.

The chain is built from TRBV14 and TRBJ1-1; weak D call: TRBD1 (5 bases). V lost 4 bases and J 7 bases, leaving 16 bases between the germline ends. In germline, CDR1 is SGHDN, CDR2 FVKESK. CDR3 length: 14 amino acids. CDR3 loop: CASSRSGGLSEAFF. CDR3 in DNA: TGTGCCAGCAGCCGATCGGGGGGATTAAGTGAAGCTTTCTTT.

This clonotype was recorded a few times. The chain employs TRBV20-1 and TRBJ2-3; D is perhaps TRBD1 or TRBD2 (6 bases each). The CDR3 spans 15 residues. Germline CDR1 and CDR2: DFQATT and SNEGSKA (reference sequence). V dropped 5 bases and J dropped 0 bases, with 15 bases sitting between them. The CDR3 loop reads CSAGGPGSSTDTQYF. The CDR3 bases are TGCAGTGCTGGGGGGCCGGGATCTAGCACAGATACGCAGTATTTT.

This clonotype was found many times. The J gene is TRBJ2-2, the V gene TRBV6-5; 9 bases map to TRBD2. The CDR3 has 16 residues. The ends lost 4 bases at V and 9 bases at J; junction bases unmatched: 12. Germline CDR1 is MNHEY and CDR2 is SVGAGI. The CDR3: CASSSLAGVTPRELFF. DNA for the CDR3: TGTGCCAGCAGTTCCTTAGCGGGGGTCACACCCCGGGAGCTGTTTTTT.

In its sample, this clonotype was seen many times. The chain uses TRBV7-2 and TRBJ2-7; 8 nucleotides align to TRBD1. The CDR3 extends over 14 amino acids. With V trimmed by 3 bases and J by 3 bases, 4 bases remained unmatched. The germline CDR1 and CDR2 sequences are SGHTA and FQGNSA. The CDR3 loop is CASSLGTGHYEQYV. In nucleotides, the CDR3 is TGTGCCAGCAGCTTGGGGACAGGACACTACGAGCAGTACGTC.